Each of the 17 T cell receptor beta chains below was sequenced from the same sample in a study of sequential checkpoint blockade in melanoma. Specified treatment: randomized to nivolumab then ipilimumab (arm A) or the reverse (arm B). Profiling relied on immunoSEQ multiplex PCR, and the TCRdb table lists in-frame clones only, not all of them. The top ten clones hold more than 35% of a sample with about 10,000 clones, around four fifths of them seen once. Source: CD8+ T cells sorted from blood (inferred from file names), taken from a patient given nivolumab and ipilimumab in sequence. Receptors were obtained from a human donor with melanoma.

In DNA form, the CDR3 reads TGTGCCAGTAGTATAGCCCCCGGGAAGCTCTCTGATTTCTCCACTTATAGCAATCAGCCCCAGCATTTT. This encodes CASSIAPGKLSDFSTYSNQPQHF. This rearrangement joins TRBV19 to TRBJ1-5; D unclear. CDR1 is LNHDA and CDR2 is SQIVND in the germline V gene (reference sequence). V dropped 1 base and J dropped 0 bases, with 31 bases sitting between them. The CDR3 has 23 amino acids.

The chain carries TRBV9 and TRBJ2-7, with TRBD2 identical over 11 bases. The germline gives CDR1 SGDLS, CDR2 YYNGEE. The CDR3 loop spans 19 amino acids. The V gene end was trimmed by 3 bases and the J gene end by 4 bases; junction bases not matched to a gene: 18. The CDR3 DNA sequence: TGTGCCAGCAGCGGTCGGACAGGGAGTACGACTAGCGGGAATTACGAGCAGTACTTC. The encoded protein is CASSGRTGSTTSGNYEQYF.

This clone was detected once. The chain recombines TRBV5-1 with TRBJ2-3, with TRBD2 identical over 9 bases. Germline CDR1 SGHRS, CDR2 YFSETQ. The CDR3 is 19 residues long. V lost 2 bases, J lost 2 bases, and 15 bases stayed unmatched. The chain's CDR3 is CASSFPYPSTSGATDTQYF. The CDR3 DNA follows: TGCGCCAGCAGCTTCCCATACCCTTCGACTAGCGGAGCCACAGATACGCAGTATTTT.

The J gene is TRBJ2-1, the V gene TRBV27, with 9 bases that match TRBD1. This CDR3 has 15 residues. Germline V gene data show CDR1 as MNHEY and CDR2 as SMNVEV (reference sequence). The V and J ends lost 6 bases and 8 bases, in that order; junction bases with no gene match: 11. The CDR3 DNA reads TGTGCCAGCAGCCAACAGGGGGCGACCAATTATGAGCAGTTCTTC. It is translated as CASSQQGATNYEQFF.

This chain joins TRBV9 and TRBJ2-3; 15 bases are shared with TRBD2. Germline V CDR1 and CDR2: SGDLS, YYNGEE. The CDR3 loop spans 17 amino acids. The V gene end was trimmed by 1 base and the J gene end by 6 bases; junction bases not matched to a gene: 6. The CDR3 here is CASSVLGLAGGGDTQYF. In DNA, the CDR3 is TGTGCCAGCAGCGTATTGGGACTAGCGGGGGGCGGGGATACGCAGTATTTT.

V gene TRBV27 combines with J gene TRBJ1-1, with unresolved D. Trimming stripped 0 bases from V and 3 bases from J, with 8 bases between. The CDR3 covers 14 residues. The V gene's germline CDR1 is MNHEY and CDR2 SMNVEV (reference sequence). CDR3 coding DNA: TGTGCCAGCAGTTTATCCGGGGATTACACTGAAGCTTTCTTT. It yields the protein CASSLSGDYTEAFF.

This clone was observed a single time. The rearrangement uses TRBV7-9 and TRBJ2-2; TRBD1 matches at 7 bases. Germline V gene lookup returns CDR1 SEHNR and CDR2 FQNEAQ (reference sequence). This CDR3 has 16 amino acids. V was pared by 11 bases and J by 2 bases, with 14 bases of the junction left unmatched. This CDR3 reads CAGLAGGTVNTGELFF. The CDR3 nucleotides read TGTGCCGGCCTGGCAGGTGGGACAGTAAACACCGGGGAGCTGTTTTTT.

This clone was observed a few times. The chain recombines TRBV4-3 with TRBJ1-3; weak D call: TRBD1 (5 bases). The CDR3 totals 14 residues. The V gene lost 1 base and the J gene lost 4 bases, with 8 bases spanning the gap. Per germline, CDR1 LGHNA and CDR2 YSLEER. In DNA form, the CDR3 reads TGCGCCAGCAGCCAAGCCAGGGAAGGAAACACCATATATTTT. Its translation is CASSQAREGNTIYF.

This chain uses TRBV6-6 with TRBJ2-5; the match to TRBD2 covers 8 bases. The J call may be faulty, since TRBJ2-7 better matches the DNA end. The CDR3 has 16 amino acids. In germline, CDR1 is MNHNY, CDR2 SVGAGI (reference sequence). This chain's CDR3 is CASSYSIGGGTYEQYF. In nucleotides, the CDR3 is TGTGCCAGCAGTTACTCGATCGGGGGGGGAACCTACGAGCAGTACTTC.

The rearrangement links TRBV14 to TRBJ2-7; the D gene is possibly TRBD1 (6 bases). The germline V gene has CDR1 SGHDN and CDR2 FVKESK. The CDR3 totals 14 residues. The V end was cut by 5 bases, the J end by 2 bases, with 13 bases between. In DNA form, the CDR3 reads TGTGCCAGCAGCTTATTACCAGGGGCCTACGAGCAGTACTTC. Protein: CASSLLPGAYEQYF.

The chain couples TRBV5-4 to TRBJ2-1, with D perhaps TRBD1 (6 bases). Trimming removed 1 base from V and 9 bases from J, with 11 bases in between. Germline-derived CDR1 and CDR2 are SGHNT and YYREEE (reference sequence). This CDR3 comprises 13 residues. As DNA, the CDR3 is TGTGCCAGCAGCTTGATTACAGGGACTGAGCAGTTCTTC. Residues: CASSLITGTEQFF.

The chain joins TRBV29-1 to TRBJ1-2; a possible D gene is TRBD1 (6 bases). Trimming removed 7 bases from V and 4 bases from J, with 16 bases in between. This CDR3 is 13 amino acids long. Germline V CDR1 and CDR2: SQVTM, ANQGSEA. The CDR3 protein is CSALEGTSYGYTF. The CDR3 bases are TGCAGCGCCCTCGAGGGGACAAGCTATGGCTACACCTTC.

V usage is TRBV27 and J usage is TRBJ2-7; D ambiguous. V was cut by 5 bases and J by 1 base, with 18 bases left in between. The CDR3 spans 16 residues. The germline gives CDR1 MNHEY, CDR2 SMNVEV (reference sequence). The CDR3 here is CASSPRTGYGSYEQYF. The DNA of the CDR3 is TGTGCCAGCAGTCCCCGCACGGGTTATGGGTCCTACGAGCAGTACTTC.

The V and J genes are TRBV4-1 and TRBJ2-7; TRBD2 agrees at 9 bases. V shed 0 bases, J shed 3 bases, and the junction held 6 bases outside the gene matches. CDR3 size: 16 residues. CDR1 is MGHRA, CDR2 YSYEKL, per germline. For the CDR3, the DNA is TGCGCCAGCAGCCAAGATCAGCTAGCGGGACTCTACGAGCAGTACTTC. Its protein product is CASSQDQLAGLYEQYF.

This sequence joins TRBV29-1 and TRBJ2-1, with no clear D. The CDR3 is 12 residues long. The germline V and J ends were trimmed by 1 base and 4 bases, with 5 bases remaining between them. From germline, CDR1 is SQVTM and CDR2 ANQGSEA. DNA of the CDR3: TGCAGCGTTGAAGGCAGGTACAATGAGCAGTTCTTC. Translation: CSVEGRYNEQFF.

This clone was counted a few times. The chain links TRBV6-5 to TRBJ2-7, with D uncertain. Trimming stripped 6 bases from V and 5 bases from J, with 14 bases between. The CDR3 consists of 13 residues. Germline-derived CDR1 and CDR2 are MNHEY and SVGAGI. As DNA, the CDR3 is TGTGCCAGCAGGCAGGTCCCACCGAACGAGCAGTACTTC. Translated: CASRQVPPNEQYF.

The chain carries TRBV13 and TRBJ2-7, with D tentatively TRBD1 (5 bases). This CDR3 comprises 13 residues. In germline, CDR1 is PRHDT, CDR2 FYEKMQ (reference sequence). The ends were cut back, 3 bases at V and 6 bases at J, with 12 bases in the middle. The DNA of the CDR3 is TGTGCCAGCAGCTTGCTTGGGCAGGGCGAGCAGTACTTC. Protein sequence: CASSLLGQGEQYF.